The source of this T cell receptor (beta chain) is a study of blood T cells in healthy people across ages. Combining a sample-barcoded 5' primer with a J-beta primer mix, a second PCR ran for roughly 7 to 12 cycles. TCRdb ran MiXCR on the 5' RACE reads and lists one entry per CDR3 protein. The sample lists about 1.5 million distinct CDR3 sequences; about 40% were seen once. The TCR was taken from a woman aged 18-30 years in good health. The sample consisted of blood.

CDR3 bases: TGTGCCAGCAGTTACACTGCCGGGCCGCGCTCAGATACGCAGTATTTT. As protein: CASSYTAGPRSDTQYF. This sequence joins TRBV6-6 and TRBJ2-3; D uncertain. CDR3 length: 16 amino acids. Trimming pared 2 bases from V and 4 bases from J, leaving 16 bases between. Germline CDR1 is MNHNY and CDR2 is SVGAGI (reference sequence).